These 10 T cell receptor beta chains originate from one sample sequenced in a study of Graves' ophthalmopathy and Graves' hyperthyroidism. TCR beta CDR3 regions were amplified from RNA transcripts. The first-round RT-PCR employed HTBI primers together with the Qiagen OneStep RT-PCR kit. A multiplex PCR was then performed as the second round. Using its own MiXCR run on the multiplex PCR reads, TCRdb lists one record per CDR3 protein. The sample includes some 400,000 distinct CDR3 sequences, approximately 20% seen only once; the top ten take about 1.4%. Sequenced: peripheral blood. These TCRs come from a woman aged 18 to 35 with Graves' ophthalmopathy.

This clonotype has ten or more counts. The chain carries TRBV20-1 and TRBJ2-7, with 8 positions matching TRBD2. Losses at the gene ends were 5 bases for V and 2 bases for J; bases not matched to a gene: 5. This CDR3 has 13 amino acids. Per the germline V gene, CDR1 is DFQATT and CDR2 is SNEGSKA (reference sequence). CDR3 sequence: CSAVSGTAYEQYF. CDR3 coding DNA: TGCAGTGCTGTTAGCGGGACCGCCTACGAGCAGTACTTC.

In its sample, this clonotype was seen many times. The CDR3 reads CASSLLSGGSETQYF. Here the CDR3 DNA reads TGTGCCAGCAGTTTGCTTAGCGGGGGGTCGGAGACCCAGTACTTC. V is TRBV6-5 and J is TRBJ2-5; 10 nucleotides align to TRBD2. Germline V gene lookup returns CDR1 MNHEY and CDR2 SVGAGI. This CDR3 is built from 15 residues. With V trimmed by 4 bases and J by 5 bases, 7 bases remained unmatched.

This clonotype came up many times. V gene TRBV4-1 combines with J gene TRBJ2-5; possible D gene TRBD2, 5 bases. V dropped 1 base and J dropped 5 bases, with 23 bases sitting between them. Germline V gene lookup returns CDR1 MGHRA and CDR2 YSYEKL. The CDR3 sequence is 18 residues long. The CDR3 DNA reads TGCGCCAGCAGCCAAGGCGAGAACCGGCGGGTTGATAGGGAGACCCAGTACTTC. Translated, it gives CASSQGENRRVDRETQYF.

This clonotype was seen at least ten times. The chain has TRBV6-1 and TRBJ2-7, with D tentatively TRBD2 (6 bases). Germline CDR1 is MNHNS and CDR2 is SASEGT. Trimming left V 0 bases short and J 4 bases short, with 7 bases between. The CDR3 has 13 amino acids. Written as DNA, the CDR3 is TGTGCCAGCAGTGAAGCGCGGGGTTACGAGCAGTACTTC. This encodes CASSEARGYEQYF.

In its sample, this clonotype was seen many times. CDR3 sequence reads: CASSRQDRGGSGELFF. The DNA for the CDR3 is TGTGCCAGCAGTCGCCAAGACAGGGGGGGGTCCGGGGAGCTGTTTTTT. This chain connects TRBV27 to TRBJ2-2; 9 positions match TRBD1. The CDR3 totals 16 residues. Germline V gives CDR1 MNHEY, CDR2 SMNVEV (reference sequence). V lost 5 bases to trimming and J lost 6 bases; unmatched junction nucleotides: 10.

This clonotype came up many times. The CDR3 DNA reads TGTGCCATACAGGGGTTCTATGGCTACACCTTC. Its translation: CAIQGFYGYTF. V is TRBV10-3 and J is TRBJ1-2; 7 bases agree with TRBD1. The CDR3 length is 11 residues. Germline assignment: CDR1 ENHRY and CDR2 SYGVKD. V lost 9 bases to trimming and J lost 4 bases; unmatched junction nucleotides: 2.

This clonotype has at least ten counts. J is TRBJ1-5 and V is TRBV3-1; D might be TRBD1 (5 bases). This CDR3 region has 14 residues. V was cut by 1 base and J by 6 bases, with 10 bases left in between. Germline lookup yields CDR1 LGHDT and CDR2 YNNKEL (reference sequence). In nucleotides, the CDR3 is TGTGCCAGCAGCCAAGGGTATGGGGGTCAGCCCCAGCATTTT. Its translation: CASSQGYGGQPQHF.

This clonotype was picked up many times. This could be a read error, since a much larger clone is one nucleotide away. V is TRBV12-3 or TRBV12-4 and J is TRBJ1-2; TRBD1 matches 7 bases. This CDR3 has 13 amino acids. CDR3 region: CASSLRGGYGCTF. As DNA, the CDR3 is TGTGCCAGCAGTTTAAGAGGGGGCTATGGCTGCACCTTC.

This clonotype was recorded many times. V is TRBV28 and J is TRBJ1-1; tentative D call: TRBD1 (5 bases). Germline V gene sequence: CDR1 MDHEN, CDR2 SYDVKM. The length of the CDR3 is 14 residues. Trimming removed 3 bases at V and 5 bases at J, with 13 bases between. The CDR3 sequence: CASSLGLRRTEAFF. The DNA of the CDR3 is TGTGCCAGCAGTTTGGGACTTCGCAGGACTGAAGCTTTCTTT.

This clonotype was observed many times. In DNA, the CDR3 is TGTGCCAGCGTCGCAGGCACCGGGGAGCTGTTTTTT. The encoded protein is CASVAGTGELFF. V gene TRBV28 combines with J gene TRBJ2-2; D is ambiguous. In germline, CDR1 is MDHEN, CDR2 SYDVKM. Trimming removed 8 bases from V and 4 bases from J, with 8 bases in between. CDR3 length: 12 amino acids.